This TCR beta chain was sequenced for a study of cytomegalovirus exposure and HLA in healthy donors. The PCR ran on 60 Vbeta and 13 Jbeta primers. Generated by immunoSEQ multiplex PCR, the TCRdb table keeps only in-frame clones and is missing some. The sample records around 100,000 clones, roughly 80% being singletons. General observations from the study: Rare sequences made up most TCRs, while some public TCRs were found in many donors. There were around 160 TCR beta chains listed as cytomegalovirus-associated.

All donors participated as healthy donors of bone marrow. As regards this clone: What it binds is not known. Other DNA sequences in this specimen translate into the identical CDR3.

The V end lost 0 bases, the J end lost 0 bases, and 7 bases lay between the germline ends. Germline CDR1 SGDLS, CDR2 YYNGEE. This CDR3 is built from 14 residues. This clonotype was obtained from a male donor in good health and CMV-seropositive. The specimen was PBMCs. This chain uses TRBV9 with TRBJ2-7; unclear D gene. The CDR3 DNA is TGTGCCAGCAGCGTAGCCGCTAGCTCCTACGAGCAGTACTTC. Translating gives CASSVAASSYEQYF. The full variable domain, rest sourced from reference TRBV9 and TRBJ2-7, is DSGVTQTPKHLITATGQRVTLRCSPRSGDLSVYWYQQSLDQGLQFLIQYYNGEERAKGNILERFSAQQFPDLHSELNLSSLELGDSALYFCASSVAASSYEQYFGPGTRLTVT.